A selection of T cell receptor beta chains follows, all from one sample in a study of cytomegalovirus exposure and HLA in healthy donors. TCRdb's copy holds only in-frame clones and misses some; the assay was immunoSEQ multiplex PCR. This table holds about 85,000 clones, approximately 80% found once. Sequenced material: PBMCs. The receptor set was obtained from a woman aged 45-60 years in good health and CMV-seropositive. CDR3s include the opening cysteine and the closing phenylalanine or tryptophan. A D gene is named only where the DNA matches it firmly. Expanded clones get a size class; other rows say once, few or many, or leave the size out.

j_call	clone_size	v_call	d_call	cdr3_nt	cdr3_aa
TRBJ2-3	.	TRBV9	TRBD2	TGTGCCAGCAGCGTAGCTGGGGCGGCGGGGGGCACGACAGATACGCAGTATTTT	CASSVAGAAGGTTDTQYF
TRBJ2-1	.	TRBV7-6	TRBD1	TGTGCCAGCAACCCCTTCAAGGGGGCGGTTTACAATGAGCAGTTCTTC	CASNPFKGAVYNEQFF
TRBJ2-2	.	TRBV5-1	.	TGCGCCAGCAGCTTACGACAAAACCTGAACACCGGGGAGCTGTTTTTT	CASSLRQNLNTGELFF
TRBJ2-2	.	TRBV6-5	TRBD1	TGTGCCAGCAGGTCGACAGGGATCCCCACCGGGGAGCTGTTTTTT	CASRSTGIPTGELFF
TRBJ1-3	.	TRBV11-3	.	TGTGCCAGCAGCTTAGGCGATGGACTCAGCTCTGGAAACACCATATATTTT	CASSLGDGLSSGNTIYF
TRBJ1-2	.	TRBV7-9	.	TGTGCCAGCAGCGCCGGGACAAACTATGGCTACACCTTC	CASSAGTNYGYTF
TRBJ1-1	.	TRBV5-1	TRBD1	TGCGCCAGCAGCCCGTTCGGACAGGGGGCAGTTGGTGAAGCTTTCTTT	CASSPFGQGAVGEAFF
TRBJ2-1	.	TRBV6-5	TRBD1	TGTGCCAGCAGTTACTCGACAGGGTTGCCCTACAATGAGCAGTTCTTC	CASSYSTGLPYNEQFF
TRBJ1-3	.	TRBV7-9	.	TGTGCCAGCAGCTCCCTACCTACACAGGGAAGAGGTCGGAACACCATATATTTT	CASSSLPTQGRGRNTIYF
TRBJ1-1	once	TRBV10-1	TRBD1	TGCGCCAGCAGTGAGAACCCGACAGGGCTGAACACTGAAGCTTTCTTT	CASSENPTGLNTEAFF
TRBJ2-1	once	TRBV9	TRBD1	TGTGCCAGCAGCGTAGCGGGGACAGGGGCCTACAATGAGCAGTTCTTC	CASSVAGTGAYNEQFF
TRBJ1-3	.	TRBV11-3	.	TGTGCCGGCAGCCCTGGAGGGGGAAACACCATATATTTT	CAGSPGGGNTIYF
TRBJ1-1	.	TRBV29-1	TRBD1	TGCAGCGTTGAAGAGAAGACAGGGAGGACTGAAGCTTTCTTT	CSVEEKTGRTEAFF
TRBJ1-5	once	TRBV10-3	.	TGTGCCCTCTCACCCTCTCCCGGTCAGCCCCAGCATTTT	CALSPSPGQPQHF
TRBJ2-2	.	TRBV5-4	.	TGTGCCAGCAGCTTGCGAGGGGCCAGGGGTAACACCGGGGAGCTGTTTTTT	CASSLRGARGNTGELFF
TRBJ2-7	once	TRBV19	.	TGTGCCAGTAGTATTCAGGGGGGCTACGAGCAGTACTTC	CASSIQGGYEQYF
TRBJ1-4	.	TRBV19	.	TGTGCCAGTATCTCCTCCTTACATGGGGGGAAAAAACTGTTTTTT	CASISSLHGGKKLFF
TRBJ1-5	.	TRBV19	TRBD1	TGTGCCACCCGTCGACAGGGGACATTCGGGCAGCCCCAGCATTTT	CATRRQGTFGQPQHF
TRBJ2-2	once	TRBV10-3	.	TGTGCCATCAGTCCGGGTCGTTCGAACACCGGGGAGCTGTTTTTT	CAISPGRSNTGELFF
TRBJ2-1	.	TRBV30	TRBD2	TGTGCCTGGAGTGACGCAGGCGCGGGAGTGGGAAATGAGCAGTTCTTC	CAWSDAGAGVGNEQFF
TRBJ1-1	.	TRBV5-1	TRBD1	TGCGCCAGCAGCTTGGACAGGGGGAACACTGAAGCTTTCTTT	CASSLDRGNTEAFF
TRBJ2-1	.	TRBV2	TRBD1	TGTGCCAGCAGTTCCGGACAGGATGAGCAGTTCTTC	CASSSGQDEQFF
TRBJ1-2	.	TRBV18	TRBD1	TGTGCCAGCTCACCGGGACAGGGAGATGGCTACACCTTC	CASSPGQGDGYTF
TRBJ1-2	.	TRBV7-9	.	TGTGCCAGCAGCGACCCCAGGGGACGGAGAAACTATGGCTACACCTTC	CASSDPRGRRNYGYTF